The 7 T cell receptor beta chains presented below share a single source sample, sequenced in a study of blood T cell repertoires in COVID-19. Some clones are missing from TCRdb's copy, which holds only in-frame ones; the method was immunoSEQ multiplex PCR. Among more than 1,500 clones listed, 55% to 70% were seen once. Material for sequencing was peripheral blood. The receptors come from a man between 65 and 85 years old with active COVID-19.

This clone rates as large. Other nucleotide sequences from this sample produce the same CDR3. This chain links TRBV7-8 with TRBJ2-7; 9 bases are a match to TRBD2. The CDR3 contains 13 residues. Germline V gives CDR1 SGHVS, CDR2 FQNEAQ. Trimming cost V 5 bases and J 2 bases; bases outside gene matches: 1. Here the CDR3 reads CASSPSGTYEQYF. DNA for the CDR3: TGTGCCAGCAGCCCTAGCGGGACCTACGAGCAGTACTTC.

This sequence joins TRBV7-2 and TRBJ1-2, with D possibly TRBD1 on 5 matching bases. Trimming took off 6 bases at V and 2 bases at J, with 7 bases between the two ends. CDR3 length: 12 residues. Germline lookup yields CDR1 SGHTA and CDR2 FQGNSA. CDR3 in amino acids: CASRGANYGYTF. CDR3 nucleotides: TGTGCCAGCAGAGGGGCCAACTATGGCTACACCTTC.

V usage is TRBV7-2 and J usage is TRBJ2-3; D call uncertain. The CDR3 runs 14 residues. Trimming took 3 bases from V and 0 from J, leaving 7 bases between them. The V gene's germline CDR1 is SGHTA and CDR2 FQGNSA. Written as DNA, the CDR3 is TGTGCCAGCAGCTTCGTTGTTAGCACAGATACGCAGTATTTT. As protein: CASSFVVSTDTQYF.

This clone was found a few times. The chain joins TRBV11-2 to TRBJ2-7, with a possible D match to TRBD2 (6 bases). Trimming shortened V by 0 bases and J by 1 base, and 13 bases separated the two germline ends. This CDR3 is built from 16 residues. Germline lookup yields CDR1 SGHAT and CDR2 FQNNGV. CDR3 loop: CASSLDLAGLSYEQYF. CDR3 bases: TGTGCCAGCAGCTTAGATTTGGCGGGGCTATCCTACGAGCAGTACTTC.

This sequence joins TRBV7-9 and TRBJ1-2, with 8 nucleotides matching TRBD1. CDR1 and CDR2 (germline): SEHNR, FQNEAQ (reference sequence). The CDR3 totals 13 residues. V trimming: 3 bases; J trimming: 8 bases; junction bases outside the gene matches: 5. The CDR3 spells CASSFDRGGGYTF. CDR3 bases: TGTGCCAGCAGCTTCGACAGGGGTGGCGGCTACACCTTC.

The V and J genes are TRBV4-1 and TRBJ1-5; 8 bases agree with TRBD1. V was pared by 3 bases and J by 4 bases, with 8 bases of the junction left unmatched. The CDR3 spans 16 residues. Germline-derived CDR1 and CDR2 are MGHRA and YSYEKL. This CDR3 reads CASSHLDRGGNQPQHF. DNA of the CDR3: TGCGCCAGCAGCCACCTTGACAGGGGTGGAAATCAGCCCCAGCATTTT.

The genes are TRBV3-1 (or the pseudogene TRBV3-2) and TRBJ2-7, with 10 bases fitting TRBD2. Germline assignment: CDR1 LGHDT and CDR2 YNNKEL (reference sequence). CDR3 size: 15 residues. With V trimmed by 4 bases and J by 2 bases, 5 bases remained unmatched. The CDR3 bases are TGTGCCAGCAGCCTTAAGGGACTAGCGCCCTACGAGCAGTACTTC. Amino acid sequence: CASSLKGLAPYEQYF.